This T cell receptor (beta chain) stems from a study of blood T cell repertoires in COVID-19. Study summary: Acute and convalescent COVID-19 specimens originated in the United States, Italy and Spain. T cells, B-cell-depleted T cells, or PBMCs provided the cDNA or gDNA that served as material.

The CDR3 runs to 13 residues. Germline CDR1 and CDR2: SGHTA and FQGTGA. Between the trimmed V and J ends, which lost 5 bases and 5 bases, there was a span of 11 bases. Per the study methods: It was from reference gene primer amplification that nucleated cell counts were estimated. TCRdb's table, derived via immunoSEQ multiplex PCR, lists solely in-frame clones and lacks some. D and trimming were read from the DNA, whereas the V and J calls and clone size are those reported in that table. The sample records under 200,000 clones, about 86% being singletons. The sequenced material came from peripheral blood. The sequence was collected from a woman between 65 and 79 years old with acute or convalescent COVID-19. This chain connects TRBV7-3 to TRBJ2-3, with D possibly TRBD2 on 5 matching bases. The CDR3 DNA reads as TGTGCCAGCAGCGGGAGAGGTGGAGATACGCAGTATTTT. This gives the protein CASSGRGGDTQYF.